The text below deals with one TCR beta chain. Its antigen is currently unknown. This sample stems from a study of OX40 agonist ivuxolimab in advanced cancers. Overall study: In this trial design, patients received ivuxolimab intravenously at 0.01 to 10 mg/kg every 2 weeks. Study results and caveats: Researchers report that CD8+ T cells had, on average, more expanded clones than CD4+.

The ends were cut back, 0 bases at V and 11 bases at J, with 13 bases in the middle. Germline CDR1 is LGHNA and CDR2 is YSLEER. The CDR3 runs to 13 residues. The repertoire was sequenced with immunoSEQ multiplex PCR; TCRdb's copy has only in-frame clones and lacks some. This sample has some 45,000 clones, with around 84% found just once. The sequencing here drew on CD4+ or CD8+ T cells sorted from blood, taken in a trial of the OX40 agonist ivuxolimab. The V gene is TRBV4-3, the J gene TRBJ1-2, with D possibly being TRBD1 (5 bases). The sequence came from an adult with an advanced solid tumor such as melanoma, head and neck, liver or kidney cancer. The DNA of the CDR3 is TGCGCCAGCAGCCAAGAGTCGGGGGGAAGATACACCTTC. Residues: CASSQESGGRYTF.